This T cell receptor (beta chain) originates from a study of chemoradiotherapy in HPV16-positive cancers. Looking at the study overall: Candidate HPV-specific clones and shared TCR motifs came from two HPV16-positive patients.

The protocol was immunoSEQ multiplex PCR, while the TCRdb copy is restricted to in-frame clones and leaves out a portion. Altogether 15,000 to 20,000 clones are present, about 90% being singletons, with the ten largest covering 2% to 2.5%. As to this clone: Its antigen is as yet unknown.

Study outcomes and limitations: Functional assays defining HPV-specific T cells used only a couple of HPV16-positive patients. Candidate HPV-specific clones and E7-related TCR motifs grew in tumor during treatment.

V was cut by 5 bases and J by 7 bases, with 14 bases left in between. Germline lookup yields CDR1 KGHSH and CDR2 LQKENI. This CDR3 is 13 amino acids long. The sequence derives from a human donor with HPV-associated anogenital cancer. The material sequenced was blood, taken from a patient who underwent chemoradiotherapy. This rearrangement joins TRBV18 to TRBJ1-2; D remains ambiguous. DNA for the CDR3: TGTGCCAGCTCATCGTCTTCTAGCGGTGGCTACACCTTC. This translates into CASSSSSSGGYTF. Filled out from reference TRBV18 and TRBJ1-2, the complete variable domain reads NAGVMQNPRHLVRRRGQEARLRCSPMKGHSHVYWYRQLPEEGLKFMVYLQKENIIDESGMPKERFSAEFPKEGPSILRIQQVVRGDSAAYFCASSSSSSGGYTFGSGTRLTVV.